Detailed here is one T cell receptor (beta chain). Antigen: not known. The sample comes from a study of cytomegalovirus exposure and HLA in healthy donors. PCR employed 60 Vbeta and 13 Jbeta primers. This table comes from immunoSEQ multiplex PCR, and its TCRdb copy is limited to in-frame clones, with some not included. Here the sample spans roughly 150,000 clones, approximately 75% being singletons. Germline CDR1 MGHRA, CDR2 YSYEKL. Trimming took off 0 bases at V and 0 bases at J, with 15 bases between the two ends. CDR3 length equals 19 residues. Study results and caveats: Fewer N-insertions (relative to the roughly 720-donor mean) were reportedly seen in an Asian-associated ancestry cluster in a later analysis.

V gene TRBV4-1 combines with J gene TRBJ1-6; possible D gene TRBD1, 6 bases. Sample: PBMCs. This receptor was taken from a woman aged 18-29 years in good health and CMV-seronegative. The CDR3 sequence is CASSQEGTRASSYNSPLHF. The DNA for the CDR3 is TGCGCCAGCAGCCAAGAAGGGACAAGGGCCAGCTCCTATAATTCACCCCTCCACTTT.